The TCR beta chain described here comes from a study of beta chain features in type 1 diabetes. This clone has just a few counts. Its matching antigen is unknown. Whole-study findings and limits: For TCRB rearrangement, an influence of HLA type remained unresolved here. In type 1 diabetes patients, VDJ junctions had fewer insertions; deletions at these junctions were more frequent.

The whole isolated RNA underwent reverse transcription, so sequencing captured expressed TCRB transcripts. Using immunoSEQ multiplex PCR, the repertoire was profiled, and TCRdb retains in-frame clones only, with some absent. The sample has under 950,000 clones, about 17% seen once; the top ten hold about 0.02%. Germline assignment: CDR1 SEHNR and CDR2 FQNEAQ (reference sequence). The junction had 8 bases not matched to a gene; V was cut back by 5 bases and J by 3 bases. This CDR3 contains 16 residues. This receptor was obtained from a young woman in good health. The specimen was naive CD4+ T cells from blood. The chain carries TRBV7-9 and TRBJ2-7; 12 positions match TRBD2. DNA for the CDR3: TGTGCCAGCAGCCCACCGGGACTAGCGGGTGACTACGAGCAGTACTTC. It encodes CASSPPGLAGDYEQYF.